The clone carrying this T cell receptor beta chain has a single count. The target antigen is unknown. Sequencing used immunoSEQ multiplex PCR; TCRdb keeps in-frame clones, though not all of them. This sample has 6,000 or so clones, with 80% to 90% found just once. This entry belongs to a study of memory CD8 T cells in hepatitis C reinfection. Study information: Pre-reinfection samples were taken 55 to 20 weeks before detection. Findings of the study overall: Conclusions on public clonotypes and secondary clearance were not definitive with five donors.

The time point: pre-reinfection, 55 to 20 weeks before reinfection detection. The sorted cells went straight to TCR sequencing with no prior in vitro expansion. At all three reinfection time points, viable CD3+ CD8+ CD45RO- cells from a couple of donors served as controls. The CDR3 length is 13 residues. Germline CDR1 SGHTA, CDR2 FQGNSA. The J segment lost 5 bases and the V segment lost 6 bases, leaving 1 base of the junction unmatched. The TCR comes from a man in his forties or fifties with hepatitis C virus infection. Sequencing was performed on naive CD8+ T cells sorted from blood. The V and J genes are TRBV7-2 and TRBJ2-2, with 9 bases identical to TRBD2. The CDR3 sequence: CASRTSGTGELFF. Written as DNA, the CDR3 is TGTGCCAGCAGGACTAGCGGTACCGGGGAGCTGTTTTTT.